These 25 T cell receptor beta chains came from one sample sequenced in a study of cytotoxic CD8 clonotypes in ibrutinib-treated CLL. Repertoires were generated with immunoSEQ multiplex PCR, while TCRdb's copy carries only in-frame clones and drops some. The table lists 150,000 to 250,000 clones, approximately 72% of them singletons. Sequenced material: PBMCs, taken after 24 months of ibrutinib treatment. The receptors here all came from a human donor with chronic lymphocytic leukemia.

The table lists this clone with a count of one. The chain recombines TRBV19 with TRBJ2-7; 8 bases are a match to TRBD1. In germline, CDR1 is LNHDA, CDR2 SQIVND (reference sequence). The CDR3 runs 17 residues. The junction had 16 bases not matched to a gene; V was cut back by 5 bases and J by 4 bases. This chain's CDR3 is CASSPDPTGDQIYEQYF. The CDR3 DNA reads as TGTGCCAGTAGTCCGGACCCGACAGGGGACCAAATTTACGAGCAGTACTTC.

The rearrangement uses TRBV4-2 and TRBJ2-2; no definite D call. From germline, CDR1 is LGHNA and CDR2 YNFKEQ. With 3 bases removed from V and 2 bases from J, the gap between germline ends came to 10 bases. The CDR3 is made up of 15 amino acids. CDR3 sequence reads: CASSHPRLNTGELFF. The CDR3 DNA follows: TGTGCCAGCAGCCATCCTCGACTTAACACCGGGGAGCTGTTTTTT.

The chain combines TRBV29-1 with TRBJ2-2; 14 bases fit TRBD2. The CDR3 sequence is 15 residues long. From germline, CDR1 is SQVTM and CDR2 ANQGSEA. Trimming cost V 3 bases and J 3 bases; bases outside gene matches: 0. CDR3 in amino acids: CSVEGLAGDTGELFF. CDR3 DNA sequence: TGCAGCGTTGAGGGACTAGCGGGAGACACCGGGGAGCTGTTTTTT.

The J gene is TRBJ2-3, the V gene TRBV6-5; TRBD2 is a possible D gene (5 bases). The CDR3 sequence is 16 residues long. Trimming removed 4 bases from V and 3 bases from J, with 17 bases in between. Germline loops: CDR1 MNHEY, CDR2 SVGAGI. CDR3 loop: CASSFTQWSGTDTQYF. The CDR3 DNA sequence: TGTGCCAGCAGTTTCACACAGTGGTCGGGGACAGATACGCAGTATTTT.

The chain links TRBV15 to TRBJ2-5; D not certain. The length of the CDR3 is 16 residues. V was trimmed by 2 bases and J by 3 bases, leaving 16 bases between them. Per the germline V gene, CDR1 is LNHNV and CDR2 is YYDKDF (reference sequence). The CDR3 sequence is CATSRLSGVGEETQYF. CDR3 DNA sequence: TGTGCCACCAGCAGACTCTCCGGCGTAGGAGAAGAGACCCAGTACTTC.

This rearrangement joins TRBV7-2 to TRBJ2-5; D call uncertain. The CDR3 totals 13 residues. The germline gives CDR1 SGHTA, CDR2 FQGNSA. The ends were cut back, 5 bases at V and 5 bases at J, with 12 bases in the middle. The CDR3 region has the DNA TGTGCCAGCAGCAGGATTCGCTGGGAGACCCAGTACTTC. Protein product: CASSRIRWETQYF.

This clone turned up a few times. J is TRBJ2-7 and V is TRBV10-3, with 7 positions matching TRBD2. With 6 bases clipped from V and 4 bases from J, the junction kept 15 bases outside the gene matches. Per germline, CDR1 ENHRY and CDR2 SYGVKD. The CDR3 loop spans 16 amino acids. CDR3 protein: CAISRQAGELTYEQYF. The CDR3 DNA follows: TGTGCCATCAGCCGCCAGGCGGGAGAGCTGACTTACGAGCAGTACTTC.

This chain connects TRBV11-2 to TRBJ2-3, with unresolved D. Germline assignment: CDR1 SGHAT and CDR2 FQNNGV. V lost 0 bases and J lost 7, with 14 bases in between. The CDR3 loop spans 15 amino acids. CDR3 amino acids: CASSLDLNPPHTQYF. In DNA form, the CDR3 reads TGTGCCAGCAGCTTAGATCTTAACCCCCCTCATACGCAGTATTTT.

The chain employs TRBV29-1 and TRBJ1-1; D not resolved. In germline, CDR1 is SQVTM, CDR2 ANQGSEA. V was pared by 4 bases and J by 0 bases, with 9 bases between. The CDR3 contains 13 residues. This chain's CDR3 is CSVVLYLNTEAFF. The CDR3 nucleotides are TGCAGCGTTGTACTGTACCTGAACACTGAAGCTTTCTTT.

The rearrangement uses TRBV6-1 and TRBJ2-7; D unresolved. CDR3 length: 14 residues. Trimming shortened V by 4 bases and J by 6 bases, and 16 bases separated the two germline ends. Germline CDR1 MNHNS, CDR2 SASEGT. In DNA form, the CDR3 reads TGTGCCAGCAGTGTGATCCCCCAGACCCTCGAGCAGTACTTC. It codes for CASSVIPQTLEQYF.

The V and J genes are TRBV2 and TRBJ1-2; TRBD1 matches at 11 bases. CDR1 is SNHLY, CDR2 FYNNEI, per germline. The CDR3 runs 15 residues. Trimming at V came to 6 bases and at J to 3 bases, leaving 6 bases not matched to a gene. This chain's CDR3 is CASRPGQGEYYGYTF. In DNA, the CDR3 is TGTGCCAGCAGACCGGGACAGGGGGAATACTATGGCTACACCTTC. Variable domain in full (rest from reference TRBV2 and TRBJ1-2): EPEVTQTPSHQVTQMGQEVILRCVPISNHLYFYWYRQILGQKVEFLVSFYNNEISEKSEIFDDQFSVERPDGSNFTLKIRSTKLEDSAMYFCASRPGQGEYYGYTFGSGTRLTVV.

The rearrangement links TRBV30 to TRBJ2-2; 10 bases fit TRBD2. V gave up 1 base and J gave up 3 bases; unmatched junction bases: 8. CDR1 and CDR2 from the germline V gene are GTSNPN and SVGIG (reference sequence). This CDR3 comprises 17 residues. This CDR3 reads CAWSELAGVGYTGELFF. As DNA, the CDR3 is TGTGCCTGGAGTGAGCTAGCGGGAGTAGGTTACACCGGGGAGCTGTTTTTT.

This rearrangement joins TRBV9 to TRBJ2-1; 7 bases fit TRBD2. Unmatched junction bases numbered 10, after V lost 1 base and J lost 0 bases. The germline V gene encodes CDR1 SGDLS and CDR2 YYNGEE. The CDR3 is 18 amino acids. CDR3 region: CASSVTFAGENSYNEQFF. The CDR3 coding sequence is TGTGCCAGCAGCGTAACCTTCGCGGGAGAGAACTCCTACAATGAGCAGTTCTTC.

The chain uses TRBV6-5 and TRBJ2-7; no definite D call. V lost 3 bases and J 0 bases, leaving 12 bases between the germline ends. The CDR3 contains 15 residues. The V gene's germline CDR1 is MNHEY and CDR2 SVGAGI. CDR3 DNA sequence: TGTGCCAGCAGTTATAATTCTGCTTTCTCCTACGAGCAGTACTTC. Its translation is CASSYNSAFSYEQYF.

The CDR3 DNA reads as TGTGCCAGCAGCCCGATGGGGGCCAACGTCCTGACTTTC. As protein: CASSPMGANVLTF. The chain recombines TRBV5-6 with TRBJ2-6; no firm D call. V lost 4 bases and J 4 bases, leaving 6 bases between the germline ends. CDR1 is SGHDT, CDR2 YYEEEE, per germline. The CDR3 runs to 13 residues. The full variable domain, completed using reference TRBV5-6 and TRBJ2-6, is DAGVTQSPTHLIKTRGQQVTLRCSPKSGHDTVSWYQQALGQGPQFIFQYYEEEERQRGNFPDRFSGHQFPNYSSELNVNALLLGDSALYLCASSPMGANVLTFGAGSRLTVL.

The chain couples TRBV5-4 to TRBJ2-7; 11 bases are shared with TRBD2. The CDR3 totals 15 residues. CDR1 is SGHNT, CDR2 YYREEE, per germline (reference sequence). V was pared by 4 bases and J by 3 bases, with 6 bases of the junction left unmatched. The CDR3 loop is CASSLDGLAGYEQYF. The DNA for the CDR3 is TGTGCCAGCAGCCTAGATGGACTAGCGGGCTACGAGCAGTACTTC. Using reference TRBV5-4 and TRBJ2-7 for the parts outside the CDR3, the full variable domain is ETGVTQSPTHLIKTRGQQVTLRCSSQSGHNTVSWYQQALGQGPQFIFQYYREEENGRGNFPPRFSGLQFPNYSSELNVNALELDDSALYLCASSLDGLAGYEQYFGPGTRLTVT.

The chain employs TRBV4-3 and TRBJ2-1, with 12 bases aligning to TRBD2. The J segment lost 9 bases and the V segment lost 2 bases, leaving 14 bases of the junction unmatched. This CDR3 has 18 residues. Germline V gene sequence: CDR1 LGHNA, CDR2 YSLEER. The CDR3 DNA reads TGCGCCAGCAGCCAAAAGACTAGCGGGAGCCTAGACGACGGTGAGCAGTTCTTC. This gives the protein CASSQKTSGSLDDGEQFF.

This chain links TRBV6-5 with TRBJ1-1, with TRBD1 matching over 9 bases. The germline gives CDR1 MNHEY, CDR2 SVGAGI. CDR3 size: 14 residues. J was trimmed by 1 base and V by 6 bases; bases with no gene match: 3. Here the CDR3 reads CASRGDRANTEAFF. The DNA for the CDR3 is TGTGCCAGCAGGGGGGACAGGGCGAACACTGAAGCTTTCTTT.

The genes are TRBV19 and TRBJ2-7; TRBD1 matches 8 bases. Germline-derived CDR1 and CDR2 are LNHDA and SQIVND (reference sequence). This CDR3 is built from 14 residues. V lost 7 bases to trimming and J lost 4 bases; unmatched junction nucleotides: 9. The CDR3 DNA follows: TGTGCCAGTACAACAGGGGGGTTCGGGTACGAGCAGTACTTC. This codes for CASTTGGFGYEQYF. Looking up the rest from reference TRBV19 and TRBJ2-7 gives the full variable domain: DGGITQSPKYLFRKEGQNVTLSCEQNLNHDAMYWYRQDPGQGLRLIYYSQIVNDFQKGDIAEGYSVSREKKESFPLTVTSAQKNPTAFYLCASTTGGFGYEQYFGPGTRLTVT.

J is TRBJ2-1 and V is TRBV7-2; 7 bases map to TRBD2. Germline CDR1 and CDR2: SGHTA and FQGNSA. This CDR3 is 16 amino acids long. Unmatched junction bases numbered 8, after V lost 3 bases and J lost 3 bases. Written as DNA, the CDR3 is TGTGCCAGCAGCTTTTTGGGCGGGAGCTACTACAATGAGCAGTTCTTC. Protein: CASSFLGGSYYNEQFF.

The CDR3 DNA is TGTGCCAGCAGTTTCCAGGGAAACATTCAGTACTTC. Its protein is CASSFQGNIQYF. The rearrangement joins TRBV27 to TRBJ2-4; D might be TRBD1 (5 bases). This CDR3 spans 12 amino acids. CDR1 and CDR2 (germline): MNHEY, SMNVEV (reference sequence). Trimming cost V 3 bases and J 6 bases, with 6 bases left between them.

The V gene is TRBV5-6, the J gene TRBJ2-3; 8 bases agree with TRBD2. The CDR3 consists of 15 residues. Trimming took 0 bases from V and 6 from J; bases not matched to a gene: 6. In germline, CDR1 is SGHDT, CDR2 YYEEEE. CDR3 protein: CASSLVTSGTDTQYF. The CDR3 nucleotides are TGTGCCAGCAGCTTGGTCACTAGCGGAACCGATACGCAGTATTTT.

This chain links TRBV6-5 with TRBJ2-7; D is unclear. With 0 bases removed from V and 3 bases from J, the gap between germline ends came to 15 bases. The CDR3 has 16 residues. Germline-derived CDR1 and CDR2 are MNHEY and SVGAGI. The CDR3 nucleotides read TGTGCCAGCAGTTACTCGGTTAGAGGTCGTGGCTACGAGCAGTACTTC. Translation: CASSYSVRGRGYEQYF.

V is TRBV19 and J is TRBJ2-7; no clear D. This CDR3 spans 14 amino acids. V shed 7 bases and J shed 1 base, with 14 bases lying between them. CDR1 and CDR2 (germline): LNHDA, SQIVND (reference sequence). CDR3 loop: CASKSSESSYEQYF. For the CDR3, the DNA is TGTGCCAGTAAATCCTCAGAATCATCCTACGAGCAGTACTTC. Full variable domain (outside the CDR3, taken from reference TRBV19 and TRBJ2-7): DGGITQSPKYLFRKEGQNVTLSCEQNLNHDAMYWYRQDPGQGLRLIYYSQIVNDFQKGDIAEGYSVSREKKESFPLTVTSAQKNPTAFYLCASKSSESSYEQYFGPGTRLTVT.

The J gene is TRBJ2-1, the V gene TRBV4-3, with 10 positions matching TRBD2. The CDR3 has 16 amino acids. V lost 3 bases to trimming and J lost 3 bases; unmatched junction nucleotides: 5. Germline CDR1 reads LGHNA; CDR2 reads YSLEER. CDR3 sequence: CASSQQPSGSYNEQFF. The CDR3 DNA reads as TGCGCCAGCAGCCAGCAACCTAGCGGGAGCTACAATGAGCAGTTCTTC.